This T cell receptor beta chain was found in a study of blood T cell repertoires in COVID-19. About the research overall: Acute and convalescent COVID-19 samples came from the United States, Italy and Spain. T cells, B-cell-depleted T cells, or PBMCs supplied cDNA or gDNA.

How the authors handled the data: Estimated nucleated cell counts came from reference gene primer amplification. Measured with immunoSEQ multiplex PCR; TCRdb has only the in-frame clones, and not every one. The V and J calls and clone size come from that table; D and trimming were worked out from the DNA. Among about 80,000 clones listed, approximately 80% were seen once. In germline, CDR1 is MGHDK, CDR2 SYGVNS. The J segment lost 3 bases and the V segment lost 5 bases, leaving 3 bases of the junction unmatched. CDR3 size: 13 residues. The V and J genes are TRBV25-1 and TRBJ1-1; 7 bases fit TRBD1. The clonotype comes from a man older than 75 with acute or convalescent COVID-19. The sample consisted of peripheral blood. The CDR3 DNA sequence: TGTGCCAGCAGTCGACAGGGATACACTGAAGCTTTCTTT. Residues: CASSRQGYTEAFF.